What follows are 25 T cell receptor beta chains derived from one specimen sequenced in a study of cytomegalovirus exposure and HLA in healthy donors. Amplification used 60 Vbeta primers and 13 Jbeta primers. The repertoire was sequenced with immunoSEQ multiplex PCR; TCRdb's copy has only in-frame clones and lacks some. The sample consists of some 150,000 clones, over 70% of them appearing once. The sequencing sample was made of PBMCs. The receptors here all came from a woman between 40 and 55 years old in good health and CMV-seronegative.

This clone showed up just once. DNA for the CDR3: TGTGCCAGCAGTGATGGGCATTATAACTATGGCTACACCTTC. Translating gives CASSDGHYNYGYTF. The rearrangement uses TRBV2 and TRBJ1-2; no definite D call. The V gene's germline CDR1 is SNHLY and CDR2 FYNNEI. The CDR3 runs to 14 residues. V was pared by 3 bases and J by 1 base, with 9 bases between.

This sequence joins TRBV7-2 and TRBJ2-1; D might be TRBD1 (6 bases). V was cut by 3 bases and J by 2 bases, with 11 bases left in between. The CDR3 is 15 residues long. Germline-derived CDR1 and CDR2 are SGHTA and FQGNSA. The CDR3 nucleotides read TGTGCCAGCAGCTTGAGTTCAGGGGCCTACAATGAGCAGTTCTTC. It codes for CASSLSSGAYNEQFF.

This chain joins TRBV10-3 and TRBJ1-1; 9 bases match TRBD1. Germline CDR1 and CDR2: ENHRY and SYGVKD. V lost 11 bases, J lost 4 bases, and 17 bases stayed unmatched. The CDR3 is made up of 16 amino acids. The CDR3 DNA is TGTGCCTCGGCACCGGGACAGGGAGGCCCAGGCACTGAAGCTTTCTTT. Translating gives CASAPGQGGPGTEAFF.

Notes on this clone: Because it lacks the conserved phenylalanine or tryptophan at the end, this CDR3 is likely a read error. The chain joins TRBV6-5 to TRBJ2-3; D is possibly TRBD2 (6 bases). Trimming removed 7 bases at V and 8 bases at J, with 10 bases between. Germline CDR1 and CDR2: MNHEY and SVGAGI. The CDR3 is 11 residues long. The CDR3 nucleotides are TGTGCCAGCACCCTGGGGGGTACGCAGTATCTT. It yields the protein CASTLGGTQYL.

The chain is built from TRBV29-1 and TRBJ2-7; 8 bases match TRBD1. This CDR3 is 12 amino acids long. V dropped 4 bases and J dropped 12; count of bases not matched to a gene: 11. Germline V gene lookup returns CDR1 SQVTM and CDR2 ANQGSEA. Here the CDR3 reads CSVGGEGQAVYF. The CDR3 region has the DNA TGCAGCGTTGGGGGTGAGGGACAGGCGGTGTACTTC.

This chain joins TRBV19 and TRBJ2-7; 10 nucleotides agree with TRBD1. Germline trimming cut 7 bases from V and 2 bases from J; bases unmatched to any gene: 5. Per germline, CDR1 LNHDA and CDR2 SQIVND (reference sequence). The CDR3 covers 14 residues. The CDR3 region has the DNA TGTGCCAGTAACCCGGGACAGGGGCCCTACGAGCAGTACTTC. This codes for CASNPGQGPYEQYF.

The chain uses TRBV6-1 and TRBJ2-4; TRBD1 matches 7 bases. Losses at the gene ends were 4 bases for V and 12 bases for J; bases not matched to a gene: 21. Germline V CDR1 and CDR2: MNHNS, SASEGT. CDR3 length equals 17 residues. In nucleotides, the CDR3 is TGTGCCAGCAGTGGCATACAGGGGATTAGAAGGCGACGGTCTCAGTACTTC. Protein product: CASSGIQGIRRRRSQYF.

The chain employs TRBV28 and TRBJ1-6; TRBD1 matches 8 bases. The V gene's germline CDR1 is MDHEN and CDR2 SYDVKM. CDR3 length: 14 residues. Unmatched junction bases numbered 3, after V lost 1 base and J lost 10 bases. CDR3 in amino acids: CASSLLGTGSPLHF. The CDR3 DNA is TGTGCCAGCAGTTTATTGGGGACAGGATCACCCCTCCACTTT. Together with reference TRBV28 and TRBJ1-6, the CDR3 gives the full variable domain: DVKVTQSSRYLVKRTGEKVFLECVQDMDHENMFWYRQDPGLGLRLIYFSYDVKMKEKGDIPEGYSVSREKKERFSLILESASTNQTSMYLCASSLLGTGSPLHFGNGTRLTVT.

This clone showed up just once. The V gene is TRBV7-9, the J gene TRBJ2-3, with a possible D match to TRBD1 (6 bases). This CDR3 region has 16 residues. V was pared by 4 bases and J by 0 bases, with 14 bases between. In germline, CDR1 is SEHNR, CDR2 FQNEAQ (reference sequence). CDR3 residues: CASSSLTGLSTDTQYF. CDR3 DNA: TGTGCCAGCAGCTCTCTTACAGGGCTCAGCACAGATACGCAGTATTTT.

This rearrangement joins TRBV7-9 to TRBJ1-3; D possibly corresponds to TRBD1 (5 bases). V dropped 2 bases and J dropped 7 bases, with 24 bases sitting between them. The CDR3 runs to 18 residues. Germline CDR1 reads SEHNR; CDR2 reads FQNEAQ (reference sequence). The CDR3, as DNA: TGTGCCAGCAGCTTAAATCCCCCAGGGATTGTGTGGGTGAACACCATATATTTT. Protein sequence: CASSLNPPGIVWVNTIYF.

The chain uses TRBV18 and TRBJ2-5; 8 nucleotides align to TRBD1. The germline V gene encodes CDR1 KGHSH and CDR2 LQKENI. V was pared by 3 bases and J by 1 base, with 16 bases of the junction left unmatched. The CDR3 has 19 amino acids. The CDR3 loop is CASSPNTTPGQESQETQYF. The CDR3 DNA reads TGTGCCAGCTCACCGAACACAACTCCGGGACAGGAGAGCCAAGAGACCCAGTACTTC.

The rearrangement joins TRBV27 to TRBJ1-3, with unresolved D. V shed 6 bases and J shed 3 bases, with 12 bases lying between them. Looked up from germline, CDR1 is MNHEY and CDR2 is SMNVEV (reference sequence). The CDR3 sequence is 14 residues long. CDR3 amino acids: CASSSGILGNTIYF. In nucleotides, the CDR3 is TGTGCCAGCAGCTCCGGGATCCTTGGAAACACCATATATTTT.

J is TRBJ2-1 and V is TRBV18, with 7 bases that match TRBD1. V lost 4 bases and J lost 5; bases outside the gene matches: 5. The germline V gene has CDR1 KGHSH and CDR2 LQKENI. The CDR3 is 14 amino acids. CDR3 nucleotides: TGTGCCAGCTCACGGGACAGAAAAAACAATGAGCAGTTCTTC. Encoded protein: CASSRDRKNNEQFF.

This clone was detected only once. This chain connects TRBV6-5 to TRBJ1-4; unclear D gene. This CDR3 has 14 amino acids. Germline-derived CDR1 and CDR2 are MNHEY and SVGAGI. V lost 0 bases, J lost 4 bases, and 6 bases lay in between. The DNA for the CDR3 is TGTGCCAGCAGTTACTCACAGAGTAATGAAAAACTGTTTTTT. Amino acids: CASSYSQSNEKLFF.

This clone appeared once. The rearrangement links TRBV6-5 to TRBJ2-7; tentatively, D is TRBD1 (5 bases). The CDR3 sequence is 15 residues long. Trimming removed 6 bases at V and 3 bases at J, with 18 bases between. CDR1 and CDR2 (germline): MNHEY, SVGAGI. In DNA, the CDR3 is TGTGCCAGCAGGATGGTTTCAGGGCCCATCTACGAGCAGTACTTC. Its protein is CASRMVSGPIYEQYF.

This clone was counted a few times. The rearrangement joins TRBV20-1 to TRBJ1-1; no reliable D call. The CDR3 runs to 11 residues. Deletions cut 0 bases from V and 8 bases from J, with 7 bases between. Germline V gene sequence: CDR1 DFQATT, CDR2 SNEGSKA (reference sequence). Here the CDR3 DNA reads TGCAGTGCTAGAGACAGTCCCGAAGCTTTCTTT. Protein: CSARDSPEAFF.

This clone occurred a few times. The J gene is TRBJ2-7, the V gene TRBV7-2; TRBD1 agrees at 12 bases. CDR1 and CDR2 (germline): SGHTA, FQGNSA. The CDR3 covers 14 residues. The trim removed 3 bases at V and 5 bases at J, leaving 2 bases unmatched. CDR3 loop: CASSFGTGGHEQYF. Here the CDR3 DNA reads TGTGCCAGCAGCTTCGGGACAGGGGGCCACGAGCAGTACTTC. The full variable domain, in which reference TRBV7-2 and TRBJ2-7 provide the parts outside the CDR3, is GAGVSQSPSNKVTEKGKDVELRCDPISGHTALYWYRQSLGQGLEFLIYFQGNSAPDKSGLPSDRFSAERTGGSVSTLTIQRTQQEDSAVYLCASSFGTGGHEQYFGPGTRLTVT.

The chain is built from TRBV6-5 and TRBJ1-2; 7 bases match TRBD1. CDR3 length equals 16 residues. V gave up 4 bases and J gave up 4 bases; unmatched junction bases: 12. Germline V CDR1 and CDR2: MNHEY, SVGAGI. CDR3 coding DNA: TGTGCCAGCAGTTTAATCGGGGGGGACAGCCTCTATGGCTACACCTTC. Translated: CASSLIGGDSLYGYTF.

V is TRBV6-1 and J is TRBJ1-5; no reliable D call. The CDR3 is made up of 15 amino acids. In germline, CDR1 is MNHNS, CDR2 SASEGT. V was clipped by 8 bases and J by 7 bases, with 21 bases between them. In DNA, the CDR3 is TGTGCCAGCTGCCCGGGAGGAGGGAGAGGGCAGCCCCAGCATTTT. Translated, it gives CASCPGGGRGQPQHF.

This clone was seen once. This chain connects TRBV19 to TRBJ2-7, with unresolved D. CDR1 is LNHDA and CDR2 is SQIVND in the germline V gene (reference sequence). This CDR3 contains 14 residues. Trimming removed 3 bases from V and 0 bases from J, with 9 bases in between. The CDR3 protein is CASSMADSSYEQYF. The CDR3 nucleotides are TGTGCCAGTAGTATGGCCGACTCCTCCTACGAGCAGTACTTC.

The chain uses TRBV5-6 and TRBJ2-5, with D perhaps matching TRBD2 (5 bases). V lost 3 bases to trimming and J lost 1 base, with 10 bases between them. From germline, CDR1 is SGHDT and CDR2 YYEEEE. The CDR3 loop spans 14 amino acids. For the CDR3, the DNA is TGTGCCAGCAGCTCCCTGGGGAGCCAAGAGACCCAGTACTTC. Its translation: CASSSLGSQETQYF.

J is TRBJ2-2 and V is TRBV12-5; 9 bases are a match to TRBD1. The ends lost 3 bases at V and 7 bases at J; junction bases unmatched: 15. Germline lookup yields CDR1 LGHNT and CDR2 FRNRAP. The CDR3 sequence is 18 residues long. In nucleotides, the CDR3 is TGTGCTAGTGGTTTCTTATTCCCCGGGACAGGGTCCGGCGGGGAGCTGTTTTTT. As protein: CASGFLFPGTGSGGELFF.

As regards this clone: The same CDR3 also results from other DNA sequences found in this sample. The rearrangement joins TRBV7-9 to TRBJ1-1, with 8 nucleotides matching TRBD1. The V and J ends lost 5 bases and 4 bases, in that order; junction bases with no gene match: 3. Germline values: CDR1 SEHNR, CDR2 FQNEAQ (reference sequence). The length of the CDR3 is 13 residues. The CDR3 sequence is CASSLQGGTEAFF. CDR3 nucleotide sequence: TGTGCCAGCAGCCTACAGGGGGGCACTGAAGCTTTCTTT.

The chain joins TRBV9 to TRBJ1-6, with 10 bases identical to TRBD1. The CDR3 covers 15 residues. V gave up 0 bases and J gave up 8 bases; unmatched junction bases: 2. Germline V gene sequence: CDR1 SGDLS, CDR2 YYNGEE. CDR3 bases: TGTGCCAGCAGCGTAGAAGGGACAGGGGATTCACCCCTCCACTTT. Amino acid sequence: CASSVEGTGDSPLHF.

The chain links TRBV6-1 to TRBJ1-5; D is unclear. CDR1 and CDR2 from the germline V gene are MNHNS and SASEGT. Trimming stripped 1 base from V and 0 bases from J, with 10 bases between. The CDR3 runs 16 residues. The CDR3 is CASSEDRRASNQPQHF. CDR3 nucleotides: TGTGCCAGCAGTGAAGATAGGAGGGCTAGCAATCAGCCCCAGCATTTT.